This entry concerns a single TCR beta chain. Germline assignment: CDR1 MNHEY and CDR2 SMNVEV (reference sequence). This CDR3 is 11 amino acids long. The V gene lost 3 bases and the J gene lost 11 bases, with 9 bases spanning the gap. This entry belongs to a study of shared clonotypes between healthy human individuals. Naive CD8 cells lacked CD45RO and underwent positive selection for CCR7, leaving out terminally differentiated effector memory CD45RA+ cells. Several immunoSEQ plates received, in even portions, the genomic DNA of each subset. The method was immunoSEQ multiplex PCR; TCRdb's version includes in-frame clones alone and lacks a portion of them. The repertoire holds around 2.1 million clones, under 95% seen once, with under 2% in the top ten.

The rearrangement uses TRBV27 and TRBJ2-3; D uncertain. This receptor was obtained from a man between 18 and 29 years old in good health. Some clones in this sample may be carry-over from other donors' samples. The specimen was naive CD8+ T cells from PBMCs. The CDR3 DNA sequence: TGTGCCAGCAGTTTTGGGGTTGAGCAGTATTTT. Residues: CASSFGVEQYF.